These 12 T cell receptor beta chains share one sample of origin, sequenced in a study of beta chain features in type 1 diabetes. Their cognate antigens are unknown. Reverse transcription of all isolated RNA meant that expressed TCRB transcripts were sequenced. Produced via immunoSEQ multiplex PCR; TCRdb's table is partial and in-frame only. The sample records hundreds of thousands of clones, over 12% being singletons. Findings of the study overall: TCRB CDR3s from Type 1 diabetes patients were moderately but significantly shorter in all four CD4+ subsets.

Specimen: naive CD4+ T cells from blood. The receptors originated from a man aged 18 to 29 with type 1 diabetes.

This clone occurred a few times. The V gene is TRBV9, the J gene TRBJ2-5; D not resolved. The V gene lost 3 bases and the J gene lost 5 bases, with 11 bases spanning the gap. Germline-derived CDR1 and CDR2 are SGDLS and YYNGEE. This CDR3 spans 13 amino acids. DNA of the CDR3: TGTGCCAGCAGCGCTGGTTCCGGGGAGACCCAGTACTTC. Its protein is CASSAGSGETQYF.

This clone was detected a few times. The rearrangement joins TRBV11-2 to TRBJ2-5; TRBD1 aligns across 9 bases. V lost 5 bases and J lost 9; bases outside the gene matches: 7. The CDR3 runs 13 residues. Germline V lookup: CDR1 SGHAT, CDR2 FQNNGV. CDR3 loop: CASSAGQGMSQYF. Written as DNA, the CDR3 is TGTGCCAGCAGCGCGGGACAGGGTATGTCCCAGTACTTC.

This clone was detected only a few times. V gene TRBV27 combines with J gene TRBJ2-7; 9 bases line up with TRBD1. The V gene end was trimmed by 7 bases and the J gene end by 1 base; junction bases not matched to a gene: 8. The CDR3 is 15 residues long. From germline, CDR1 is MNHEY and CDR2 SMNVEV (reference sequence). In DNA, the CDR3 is TGTGCCAGCACTATTCTAGGGACAGGGTCCTACGAGCAGTACTTC. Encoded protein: CASTILGTGSYEQYF.

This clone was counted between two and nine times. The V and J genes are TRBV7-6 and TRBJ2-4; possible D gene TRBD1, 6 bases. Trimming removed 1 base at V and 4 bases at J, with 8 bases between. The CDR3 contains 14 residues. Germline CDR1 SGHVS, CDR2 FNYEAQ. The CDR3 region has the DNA TGTGCCAGCAGCTTAGGGACAGAAAAAAACATTCAGTACTTC. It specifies CASSLGTEKNIQYF. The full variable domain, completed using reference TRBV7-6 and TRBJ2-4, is GAGVSQSPRYKVTKRGQDVALRCDPISGHVSLYWYRQALGQGPEFLTYFNYEAQQDKSGLPNDRFSAERPEGSISTLTIQRTEQRDSAMYRCASSLGTEKNIQYFGAGTRLSVL.

This CDR3 is CASSQDPGANVLTF. The CDR3 nucleotides read TGTGCCAGCAGCCAGGACCCTGGGGCCAACGTCCTGACTTTC. The chain uses TRBV7-2 and TRBJ2-6; the D is unclear. Germline assignment: CDR1 SGHTA and CDR2 FQGNSA. The CDR3 is 14 amino acids. Trimming left V 5 bases short and J 2 bases short, with 7 bases between.

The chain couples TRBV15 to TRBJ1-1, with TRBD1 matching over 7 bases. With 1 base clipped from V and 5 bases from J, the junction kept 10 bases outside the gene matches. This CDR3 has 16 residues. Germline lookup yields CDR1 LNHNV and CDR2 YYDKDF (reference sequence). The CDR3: CATSRGRQGGYTEAFF. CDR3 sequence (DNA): TGTGCCACCAGCAGAGGGCGACAGGGAGGTTATACTGAAGCTTTCTTT.

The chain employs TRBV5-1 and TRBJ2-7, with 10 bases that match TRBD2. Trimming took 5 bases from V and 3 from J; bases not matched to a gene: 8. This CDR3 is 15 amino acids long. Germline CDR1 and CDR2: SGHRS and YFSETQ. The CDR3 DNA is TGCGCCAGCAGTCCAGTAGCGGGAGGTTTCTACGAGCAGTACTTC. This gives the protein CASSPVAGGFYEQYF.

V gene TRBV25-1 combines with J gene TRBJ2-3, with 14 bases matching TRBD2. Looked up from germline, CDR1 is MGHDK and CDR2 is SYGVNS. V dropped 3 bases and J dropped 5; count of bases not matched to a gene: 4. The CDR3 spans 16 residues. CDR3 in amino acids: CASSDGTSGRRDTQYF. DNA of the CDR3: TGTGCCAGCAGTGACGGGACTAGCGGGAGAAGAGATACGCAGTATTTT. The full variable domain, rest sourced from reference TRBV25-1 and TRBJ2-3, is EADIYQTPRYLVIGTGKKITLECSQTMGHDKMYWYQQDPGMELHLIHYSYGVNSTEKGDLSSESTVSRIRTEHFPLTLESARPSHTSQYLCASSDGTSGRRDTQYFGPGTRLTVL.

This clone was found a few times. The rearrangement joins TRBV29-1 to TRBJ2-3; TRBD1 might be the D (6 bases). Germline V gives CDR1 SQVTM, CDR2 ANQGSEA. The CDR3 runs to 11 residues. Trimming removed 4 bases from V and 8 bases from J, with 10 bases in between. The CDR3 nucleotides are TGCAGCGTTGCACAGGGACGTACGCAGTATTTT. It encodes CSVAQGRTQYF.

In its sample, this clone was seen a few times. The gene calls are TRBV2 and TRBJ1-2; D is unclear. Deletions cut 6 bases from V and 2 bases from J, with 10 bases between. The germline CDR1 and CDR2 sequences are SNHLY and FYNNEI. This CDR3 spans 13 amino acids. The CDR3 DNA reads TGTGCCAGCAGGGACGACGGCAACTATGGCTACACCTTC. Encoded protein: CASRDDGNYGYTF.

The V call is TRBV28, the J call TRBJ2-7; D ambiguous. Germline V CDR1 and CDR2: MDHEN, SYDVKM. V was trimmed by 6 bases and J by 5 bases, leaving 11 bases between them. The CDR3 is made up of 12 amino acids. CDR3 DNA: TGTGCCAGCAGCACGCTCGTCGACGAGCAGTACTTC. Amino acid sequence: CASSTLVDEQYF.

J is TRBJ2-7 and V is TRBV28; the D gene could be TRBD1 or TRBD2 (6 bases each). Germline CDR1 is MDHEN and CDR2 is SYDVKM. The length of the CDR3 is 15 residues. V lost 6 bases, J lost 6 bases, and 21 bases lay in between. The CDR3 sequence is CASSLPSSGAAEQYF. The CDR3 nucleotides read TGTGCCAGCAGCCTACCCTCCTCGGGGGCCGCCGAGCAGTACTTC.